The rows below give T cell receptor beta chains drawn from one sample of a study of blood T cell repertoires in COVID-19. Sequencing used immunoSEQ multiplex PCR; TCRdb keeps in-frame clones, though not all of them. The sample lists 140,000 or so clones; roughly 80% were seen once. Sequenced material: peripheral blood. The source is a man aged 50-59 years with active or convalescent COVID-19. Each CDR3 is given with its conserved first and last residue. A D gene is named only where the DNA matches it firmly. Only part of the rows carry a size: once, few, many, or a class if the clone is expanded.

D	size	V	J	DNA	CDR3
TRBD2	-	TRBV3-1/TRBV3-2	TRBJ2-5	TGTGCCAGCAGCCAAGATCTGGCTAGCGGGACTGAGACCCAGTACTTC	CASSQDLASGTETQYF
-	-	TRBV9	TRBJ2-7	TGTGCCAGCAGCGTAGAACCAGGATACTACGAGCAGTACTTC	CASSVEPGYYEQYF
-	-	TRBV7-9	TRBJ2-6	TGTGCCAGCAGCCCCCCGGGGGCTGGGGCCAACGTCCTGACTTTC	CASSPPGAGANVLTF
TRBD2	-	TRBV27	TRBJ2-1	TGTGCCAGCCGACTAGCGGCCACAGGGTATGAGCAGTTCTTC	CASRLAATGYEQFF
-	few	TRBV19	TRBJ2-5	TGTGCCAGTAGTATACTGGGGCGCGAGACCCAGTACTTC	CASSILGRETQYF
-	once	TRBV5-1	TRBJ1-1	TGCGCCAGCAGCTTGGGCTCGGGGGTTGAAGCTTTCTTT	CASSLGSGVEAFF
TRBD2	-	TRBV28	TRBJ2-7	TGTGCCAGCAGTGGGGCCGGGACTAGCGCCTTGGAGCAGTACTTC	CASSGAGTSALEQYF
-	-	TRBV20-1	TRBJ2-5	TGCAGTGCTAGCCTCGTGGAGACCCAGTACTTC	CSASLVETQYF
TRBD1	-	TRBV6-5	TRBJ2-7	TGTGCCTGCCGGGACAGGGGCTCCTACGAGCAGTACTTC	CACRDRGSYEQYF
-	few	TRBV28	TRBJ2-1	TGTGCCAGCAGCCCAGACAGATTTTACAATGAGCAGTTCTTC	CASSPDRFYNEQFF
TRBD1	-	TRBV11-2	TRBJ2-7	TGTGCCAGTCTACGGACAGGGGGCGACGAGCAGTACTTC	CASLRTGGDEQYF
TRBD1	few	TRBV28	TRBJ2-7	TGTGCCAGCAGTTTACTGACAGGGACCACCTACGAGCAGTACTTC	CASSLLTGTTYEQYF
-	-	TRBV5-4	TRBJ2-3	TGTGCCAGCAGCGGGGGGACTTCTCCTACGCAGTATTTT	CASSGGTSPTQYF
-	once	TRBV7-9	TRBJ1-5	TGTGCCAGCAGCTTAGAACAGTATCAGCCCCAGCATTTT	CASSLEQYQPQHF
TRBD1	-	TRBV3-1/TRBV3-2	TRBJ2-1	TGTGCCAGCAGCCAAGGAGGGGACAGGGAACCTTTCTTC	CASSQGGDREPFF
-	-	TRBV2	TRBJ1-4	TGTGCCAGCAGTGAAGTGGAGACCCAAACCCTTGGACTGTTTTTT	CASSEVETQTLGLFF
-	-	TRBV11-2	TRBJ2-7	TGTGCCAGCAGCCCCTCCAGGGACGAGCAGTACTTC	CASSPSRDEQYF
-	-	TRBV25-1	TRBJ1-1	TGTGCCAGTAGCTACACGGGGACTGAAGCTTTCTTT	CASSYTGTEAFF
-	-	TRBV18	TRBJ1-2	TGTGCCAGCTCACCGAAGACAGACACTAACTATGGCTACACCTTC	CASSPKTDTNYGYTF
-	-	TRBV4-1	TRBJ2-7	TGCGCCAGCAGCCAAGAGGCCGGGAGCTCCTACGAGCAGTACTTC	CASSQEAGSSYEQYF
TRBD2	-	TRBV6-5	TRBJ2-3	TGTGCCAGCAGTTCCGGGACTAGCGGGATTAGAGATGCGCAGTATTTT	CASSSGTSGIRDAQYF
TRBD2	-	TRBV6-5	TRBJ2-7	TGTGCCAGCAAAGTCCTAGCGGAGTCCTACGAGCAGTACTTC	CASKVLAESYEQYF
TRBD1	-	TRBV19	TRBJ1-4	TGTGCCAGTAGTATTCCCCGGACAGGGGATGAAAAACTGTTTTTT	CASSIPRTGDEKLFF
TRBD2	-	TRBV7-3	TRBJ2-1	TGTGCCAGCAGTTACACGGGACTAGCAGAATACAATGAGCAGTTCTTC	CASSYTGLAEYNEQFF
TRBD2	-	TRBV5-4	TRBJ2-1	TGTGCCAGCAGCTTGGCTCTAGCGGAGCTTAAGCAGTTCTTC	CASSLALAELKQFF
TRBD1	-	TRBV27	TRBJ1-5	TGTGCCAGCAGTCCTGACAGGGGAATGGGCAATCAGCCCCAGCATTTT	CASSPDRGMGNQPQHF
-	-	TRBV11-1	TRBJ2-7	TGTGCCAGCAAAACATCACCGCTTGACGAGCAGTACTTC	CASKTSPLDEQYF
TRBD2	-	TRBV7-3	TRBJ2-5	TGTGCCAGCAGCCCAGGGCGAGCGGGAGGAGAGACCCAGTACTTC	CASSPGRAGGETQYF
-	-	TRBV18	TRBJ1-5	TGTGCCAGCTCACCAAGGGGGAATCAGCCCCAGCATTTT	CASSPRGNQPQHF
-	once	TRBV7-8	TRBJ2-7	TGTGCCAGCAGCTTAGGGGGAGTCGAGCAGTACTTC	CASSLGGVEQYF
-	many	TRBV5-4	TRBJ2-1	TGTGCCAGCAGGTATTACAATGAGCAGTTCTTC	CASRYYNEQFF
TRBD1	-	TRBV29-1	TRBJ1-1	TGCAGCGTTGTGGGACAGGGGGGTTCAGCTCCCCTGAACACTGAAGCTTTCTTT	CSVVGQGGSAPLNTEAFF
-	few	TRBV12-3/TRBV12-4	TRBJ2-5	TGTGCCAGCAGTTTAGGGCTGGAAGAGACCCAGTACTTC	CASSLGLEETQYF
-	-	TRBV4-2	TRBJ1-3	TGTGCCAGCAGCCAAGACCCCCAAGCCCCCGATGGAAACACCATATATTTT	CASSQDPQAPDGNTIYF
-	few	TRBV27	TRBJ2-7	TGTGCCAGCAGTTTAGCGGGGGCCAACCCCTACGAGCAGTACTTC	CASSLAGANPYEQYF
-	-	TRBV19	TRBJ1-5	TGTGCCAGTAGTGACGCGGGGGAATATCAGCCCCAGCATTTT	CASSDAGEYQPQHF
TRBD2	-	TRBV29-1	TRBJ2-5	TGCAGCGTTGAAGATGGACTAGCGGGAGGTGGCCAAGAGACCCAGTACTTC	CSVEDGLAGGGQETQYF
-	-	TRBV9	TRBJ1-3	TGTGCCAGCGGGAGCTCTGGAAACACCATATATTTT	CASGSSGNTIYF
TRBD1	-	TRBV15	TRBJ1-5	TGTGCCACCAGCGGTGGAGGGGGCGACTGGGTAAATCAGCCCCAGCATTTT	CATSGGGGDWVNQPQHF
-	-	TRBV27	TRBJ1-1	TGTGCCAGCAGCTCAGGGGTGTGGGCTTTCTTT	CASSSGVWAFF
TRBD2	-	TRBV10-3	TRBJ2-3	TGTGCCATCAGATTGATGACTAGCGGAGGCGGCACAGATACGCAGTATTTT	CAIRLMTSGGGTDTQYF
-	-	TRBV27	TRBJ1-1	TGTGCCAGCAGTTTAGGCAGGGCACCGGTCACTGAAGCTTTCTTT	CASSLGRAPVTEAFF
-	-	TRBV5-4	TRBJ1-1	TGTGCCAGCAGCACCGGAGGGGCCGTGAACACTGAAGCTTTCTTT	CASSTGGAVNTEAFF
TRBD1	once	TRBV9	TRBJ2-7	TGTGCCAGCAGCGGAAGGGACAGGACCTACGAGCAGTACTTC	CASSGRDRTYEQYF
TRBD2	-	TRBV9	TRBJ2-7	TGTGCCAGCAGCGTCGCTAGCGGGGGCTACGAGCAGTACTTC	CASSVASGGYEQYF
-	-	TRBV24-1	TRBJ1-5	TGTGCCACCAGTCAACATCACCGGGACACCACCTGTAGCAATCAGCCCCAGCATTTT	CATSQHHRDTTCSNQPQHF
TRBD2	-	TRBV27	TRBJ2-7	TGTGCCAGCAGTTTGGGAGGGTACTACGAGCAGTACTTC	CASSLGGYYEQYF
-	-	TRBV27	TRBJ2-3	TGTGCCAGCAGGTCAAGGGGGACAGATACGCAGTATTTT	CASRSRGTDTQYF
-	-	TRBV4-1	TRBJ1-4	TGCGCCAGCAGCCAAGGAGCGGTCCCGGGAAAACTGTTTTTT	CASSQGAVPGKLFF
TRBD1	-	TRBV28	TRBJ2-1	TGTGCCAGCAGTCCAGGGACAGACTACAATGAGCAGTTCTTC	CASSPGTDYNEQFF
TRBD2	-	TRBV6-5	TRBJ2-1	TGTGCCAGCAGTTACAGCGGGGGTAGGGAGCAGTTCTTC	CASSYSGGREQFF
-	few	TRBV2	TRBJ2-1	TGTGCCAGCAGTGAAGCGTGGGACAAGGCTCACAATGAGCAGTTCTTC	CASSEAWDKAHNEQFF